One sample yielded the 25 T cell receptor beta chains listed below, sequenced in a study of cytomegalovirus exposure and HLA in healthy donors. PCR used 60 Vbeta primers and 13 Jbeta primers. Only in-frame clones appear in the TCRdb table, and some are missing; sequencing was by immunoSEQ multiplex PCR. Of 100,000 to 150,000 clones listed, more than 8% are singletons. The sequenced sample consisted of PBMCs. All receptors derive from a man aged 40-49 years in good health and CMV-seronegative.

In this sample, this clone turned up a few times. The junction departs from the called germline gene at one end, perhaps through a read error. J is TRBJ2-2 and V is TRBV5-4, with D unresolved. The CDR3 sequence is 15 residues long. Germline CDR1 is SGHNT and CDR2 is YYREEE (reference sequence). CDR3 in DNA: TGTGCCAGCCGCTTGGTCGAGGCGAGCACCGGGGAGCTGTTTTTT. It encodes CASRLVEASTGELFF.

In its sample, this clone was seen a few times. The chain has TRBV2 and TRBJ2-3; TRBD2 agrees at 7 bases. The CDR3 is 16 amino acids. With V trimmed by 7 bases and J by 2 bases, 12 bases remained unmatched. Germline CDR1 is SNHLY and CDR2 is FYNNEI. The CDR3 protein is CASTYGELAATDTQYF. DNA for the CDR3: TGTGCCAGCACCTACGGAGAGCTAGCGGCCACAGATACGCAGTATTTT.

The V and J genes are TRBV5-4 and TRBJ1-2; a weak D match, TRBD1 (5 bases). CDR1 SGHNT and CDR2 YYREEE come from the germline V gene (reference sequence). The CDR3 is 13 residues long. Trimming removed 3 bases from V and 6 bases from J, with 12 bases in between. CDR3 amino acids: CASSSRGEDGYTF. The CDR3 DNA follows: TGTGCCAGCAGCTCGCGAGGGGAGGATGGCTACACCTTC.

This clone has a handful of counts. The chain uses TRBV19 and TRBJ2-3, with D possibly TRBD1 on 7 matching bases. The germline V gene encodes CDR1 LNHDA and CDR2 SQIVND (reference sequence). The V end lost 6 bases, the J end lost 2 bases, and 15 bases lay between the germline ends. This CDR3 region has 15 residues. The CDR3 is CASRGGGYITDTQYF. The CDR3 coding sequence is TGTGCCAGTAGAGGAGGGGGCTACATCACAGATACGCAGTATTTT.

The chain combines TRBV6-1 with TRBJ2-7; D might be TRBD2 (5 bases). V was clipped by 7 bases and J by 1 base, with 8 bases between them. Germline V lookup: CDR1 MNHNS, CDR2 SASEGT. This CDR3 comprises 12 residues. DNA for the CDR3: TGTGCCAGCACTAGCCTTTCCTACGAGCAGTACTTC. Its translation: CASTSLSYEQYF.

This clone came up a few times. This chain joins TRBV18 and TRBJ1-6, with D hard to call. The V and J ends lost 3 bases and 7 bases respectively, with 19 bases between them. Looked up from germline, CDR1 is KGHSH and CDR2 is LQKENI. This CDR3 region has 17 residues. Written as DNA, the CDR3 is TGTGCCAGCTCACCGGAGAGACCGGGTCTCTGGAATTCACCCCTCCACTTT. Translating it yields CASSPERPGLWNSPLHF.

The chain couples TRBV5-1 to TRBJ2-2; D is uncertain. This CDR3 contains 14 residues. The germline V gene has CDR1 SGHRS and CDR2 YFSETQ. Trimming took 3 bases from V and 0 from J, leaving 6 bases between them. The chain's CDR3 is CASSYRPNTGELFF. DNA of the CDR3: TGCGCCAGCAGCTACAGACCGAACACCGGGGAGCTGTTTTTT.

The chain employs TRBV7-9 and TRBJ1-1; D unresolved. Trimming took 1 base from V and 0 from J, leaving 9 bases between them. The CDR3 loop spans 15 amino acids. Germline CDR1 reads SEHNR; CDR2 reads FQNEAQ (reference sequence). This CDR3 is CASSLVGHLNTEAFF. The CDR3 DNA is TGTGCCAGCAGCTTAGTTGGGCATCTGAACACTGAAGCTTTCTTT.

This clone was recorded a few times. The rearrangement links TRBV5-1 to TRBJ1-5; 7 nucleotides align to TRBD1. The CDR3 covers 14 residues. V lost 4 bases and J lost 5; bases outside the gene matches: 6. CDR1 and CDR2 (germline): SGHRS, YFSETQ. CDR3 sequence reads: CASSPGQRDQPQHF. CDR3 nucleotide sequence: TGCGCCAGCAGCCCGGGACAGAGGGATCAGCCCCAGCATTTT.

This clone has more than one count but fewer than ten. The chain has TRBV7-9 and TRBJ1-2; D is undetermined. The CDR3 has 11 residues. Trimming removed 3 bases from V and 4 bases from J, with 3 bases in between. Germline V gene data show CDR1 as SEHNR and CDR2 as FQNEAQ (reference sequence). CDR3 sequence reads: CASSLRYGYTF. The CDR3 region has the DNA TGTGCCAGCAGCTTGCGCTATGGCTACACCTTC.

This clone came up a few times. This chain connects TRBV11-2 to TRBJ1-1; D might be TRBD1 (5 bases). CDR3 length: 14 amino acids. The germline V and J ends were trimmed by 1 base and 7 bases, with 13 bases remaining between them. CDR1 is SGHAT and CDR2 is FQNNGV in the germline V gene. This CDR3 reads CASSLVLGAGEAFF. The CDR3 region has the DNA TGTGCCAGCAGCTTAGTTCTAGGGGCCGGTGAAGCTTTCTTT.

The rearrangement links TRBV14 to TRBJ2-7; tentative D call: TRBD2 (6 bases). CDR1 SGHDN and CDR2 FVKESK come from the germline V gene. The CDR3 length is 16 residues. V was cut by 3 bases and J by 3 bases, with 18 bases left in between. CDR3 nucleotide sequence: TGTGCCAGCAGCCAGAGGCCGGCGGGGAACAACTACGAGCAGTACTTC. It translates to CASSQRPAGNNYEQYF. The full variable domain, completed using reference TRBV14 and TRBJ2-7, is EAGVTQFPSHSVIEKGQTVTLRCDPISGHDNLYWYRRVMGKEIKFLLHFVKESKQDESGMPNNRFLAERTGGTYSTLKVQPAELEDSGVYFCASSQRPAGNNYEQYFGPGTRLTVT.

This sequence joins TRBV7-9 and TRBJ2-2, with 7 bases lining up with TRBD1. Germline CDR1 reads SEHNR; CDR2 reads FQNEAQ (reference sequence). This CDR3 contains 13 residues. V shed 5 bases and J 8 bases; nucleotides not matched to a gene: 5. The CDR3 nucleotides read TGTGCCAGCAGCAGACAGGGAACTGGGGAGCTGTTTTTT. Amino acids: CASSRQGTGELFF.

A few counts support this clone. The V call is TRBV5-1, the J call TRBJ1-6; 8 bases match TRBD1. The CDR3 totals 15 residues. From germline, CDR1 is SGHRS and CDR2 YFSETQ. Here the CDR3 reads CGSSLGQARFSPLHF. DNA of the CDR3: TGCGGAAGCAGCTTGGGACAGGCAAGGTTTTCACCCCTCCACTTT.

This clone was counted a few times. The gene calls are TRBV5-6 and TRBJ1-1, with a tentative D call TRBD1 (5 bases). Trimming removed 2 bases at V and 7 bases at J, with 12 bases between. Germline V gene lookup returns CDR1 SGHDT and CDR2 YYEEEE. The CDR3 is 13 amino acids. For the CDR3, the DNA is TGTGCCAGCAGCTTTCCCGGGGGGGATGAAGCTTTCTTT. This translates into CASSFPGGDEAFF.

This sequence joins TRBV6-6 and TRBJ2-7; 9 bases are a match to TRBD2. The V segment lost 5 bases and the J segment 6 bases; nucleotides outside the gene matches: 2. Germline-derived CDR1 and CDR2 are MNHNY and SVGAGI (reference sequence). The length of the CDR3 is 12 residues. CDR3 coding DNA: TGTGCCAGCAGTGGACTAGCGAGCGAGCAGTACTTC. The encoded protein is CASSGLASEQYF.

The CDR3 sequence: CASSPLAGHVDTQYF. CDR3 bases: TGTGCCAGCAGCCCGCTAGCGGGGCACGTAGATACGCAGTATTTT. The V call is TRBV28, the J call TRBJ2-3, with TRBD2 identical over 9 bases. From germline, CDR1 is MDHEN and CDR2 SYDVKM. The CDR3 contains 15 residues. The V gene end was trimmed by 6 bases and the J gene end by 5 bases; junction bases not matched to a gene: 9. Supplemented by reference TRBV28 and TRBJ2-3, the full variable domain reads DVKVTQSSRYLVKRTGEKVFLECVQDMDHENMFWYRQDPGLGLRLIYFSYDVKMKEKGDIPEGYSVSREKKERFSLILESASTNQTSMYLCASSPLAGHVDTQYFGPGTRLTVL.

V and J are TRBV6-4 and TRBJ2-1; D is uncertain. Germline assignment: CDR1 MRHNA and CDR2 SNTAGT. Trimming shortened V by 6 bases and J by 10 bases, and 13 bases separated the two germline ends. The CDR3 contains 12 residues. CDR3 sequence reads: CASSPSSGEQFF. CDR3 nucleotide sequence: TGTGCCAGCAGCCCCTCGTCTGGCGAGCAGTTCTTC.

The chain uses TRBV10-3 and TRBJ2-3; perhaps TRBD2 as D (6 bases). The germline V gene encodes CDR1 ENHRY and CDR2 SYGVKD. V dropped 10 bases and J dropped 5 bases, with 16 bases sitting between them. There are 13 residues in the CDR3. In DNA form, the CDR3 reads TGTGCCACCGGCGGGGATACTCAAGATACGCAGTATTTT. This codes for CATGGDTQDTQYF.

The chain is built from TRBV5-1 and TRBJ1-2, with 9 bases aligning to TRBD1. The CDR3 covers 15 residues. Trimming removed 3 bases from V and 7 bases from J; junction bases left unmatched: 10. Looked up from germline, CDR1 is SGHRS and CDR2 is YFSETQ. Written as DNA, the CDR3 is TGCGCCAGCAGCTCGTCCCGGGACAGGGCCTCTGGCTACACCTTC. This codes for CASSSSRDRASGYTF.

This clone was counted between two and nine times. This rearrangement joins TRBV5-1 to TRBJ1-1, with a tentative D call TRBD1 (6 bases). Trimming stripped 7 bases from V and 1 base from J, with 14 bases between. The CDR3 is made up of 14 amino acids. The germline CDR1 and CDR2 sequences are SGHRS and YFSETQ. The CDR3 DNA reads as TGCGCCAGCTTGGGGGGGCCTGGGAACACTGAAGCTTTCTTT. It specifies CASLGGPGNTEAFF.

This clone was found a few times. This chain connects TRBV5-6 to TRBJ2-5; possible D gene TRBD1, 6 bases. Trimming removed 1 base at V and 5 bases at J, with 18 bases between. The CDR3 consists of 16 residues. Germline V gene sequence: CDR1 SGHDT, CDR2 YYEEEE. The CDR3 loop reads CASSLSYVFDRETQYF. CDR3 bases: TGTGCCAGCAGCTTGTCCTACGTATTCGACAGGGAGACCCAGTACTTC.

This clone was detected a few times. This chain connects TRBV7-8 to TRBJ2-3, with a tentative D call TRBD2 (5 bases). The CDR3 covers 14 residues. Per the germline V gene, CDR1 is SGHVS and CDR2 is FQNEAQ. With 6 bases removed from V and 2 bases from J, the gap between germline ends came to 12 bases. The DNA for the CDR3 is TGTGCCAGCAGGGACTTTAGGGTCACAGATACGCAGTATTTT. Translating it yields CASRDFRVTDTQYF.

This clone was recorded a few times. The genes are TRBV4-1 and TRBJ1-1; maybe TRBD1 (6 bases). The CDR3 contains 15 residues. Trimming took off 3 bases at V and 3 bases at J, with 14 bases between the two ends. From germline, CDR1 is MGHRA and CDR2 YSYEKL. CDR3 DNA: TGCGCCAGCAGCCAGGAACAGGGACGGTACACTGAAGCTTTCTTT. It yields the protein CASSQEQGRYTEAFF.

CDR3 bases: TGTGCCAGCAGTTACTCCGAACAGGGGGCTTGGAATGAGCAGTTCTTC. Protein sequence: CASSYSEQGAWNEQFF. The genes are TRBV6-5 and TRBJ2-1; 9 bases fit TRBD1. The CDR3 contains 16 residues. The V gene end was trimmed by 0 bases and the J gene end by 7 bases; junction bases not matched to a gene: 7. Germline V gene data show CDR1 as MNHEY and CDR2 as SVGAGI.